This record concerns one TCR beta chain sequence. The germline CDR1 and CDR2 sequences are SNHLY and FYNNEI. This CDR3 comprises 17 residues. The germline V and J ends were trimmed by 0 bases and 2 bases, with 16 bases remaining between them. This sample was taken from a study of OX40 agonist ivuxolimab in advanced cancers. Some clones are missing from TCRdb's copy, which holds only in-frame ones; the method was immunoSEQ multiplex PCR. The sample records 90,000 to 95,000 clones, around 87% being singletons. This TCR was recovered from an adult with an advanced solid tumor such as melanoma, head and neck, liver or kidney cancer. Sequencing used CD4+ or CD8+ T cells sorted from blood, obtained in a trial of the OX40 agonist ivuxolimab. The V call is TRBV2, the J call TRBJ1-2; D is perhaps TRBD1 (5 bases). The CDR3 sequence is CASSEAHSARGNYGYTF. In nucleotides, the CDR3 is TGTGCCAGCAGTGAAGCGCATAGTGCCCGGGGGAACTATGGCTACACCTTC.